This T cell receptor (beta chain) was sequenced in a study of T cells in Graves' hyperthyroidism and ophthalmopathy. The TCR beta CDR3 regions underwent amplification using RNA transcripts as the source. The study used the HTBI primer set for a first-round RT-PCR of the TCR CDR3. MiXCR, applied by TCRdb to the multiplex PCR reads, yields one record per CDR3 protein. The sample has about 350,000 distinct CDR3 sequences; roughly 19% are singletons. Each diagnosis was grounded in clinical symptoms, serum thyroxine and TRAb, thyroid ultrasound, and orbital computed tomography. This clonotype was counted at least ten times. This receptor was identified in a woman aged 18-29 years with Graves' hyperthyroidism. Sequencing input: blood.

The CDR3 sequence: CASSPDRLRNTGELFF. The CDR3 nucleotides read TGTGCCAGTAGTCCTGACAGACTGAGGAACACCGGGGAGCTGTTTTTT. This chain uses TRBV19 with TRBJ2-2; D may be TRBD1 (5 bases). Trimming pared 5 bases from V and 1 base from J, leaving 14 bases between. CDR3 length: 16 residues. Germline V CDR1 and CDR2: LNHDA, SQIVND (reference sequence).